The rows below give T cell receptor beta chains drawn from one sample of a study of blood T cell repertoires in COVID-19. Assay used: immunoSEQ multiplex PCR; TCRdb lists only in-frame clones, some missing. The sample lists some 100,000 clones, roughly 92% occurring once. Sequenced: peripheral blood. All receptors derive from a man between 65 and 79 years old with acute or convalescent COVID-19. The CDR3 runs from the conserved cysteine through the conserved F or W. Fields, in order: V gene, J gene, clone size, D gene, CDR3 DNA, CDR3 protein. D genes are given only for firm matches. Size values are once, few and many counts, or a class for expanded clones, and some rows have none.

TRBV6-5,TRBJ2-5,NA,TRBD2,TGTGCCAGCAGCAACACGGGGGGAAAGGAGACCCAGTACTTC,CASSNTGGKETQYF
TRBV7-9,TRBJ2-1,NA,NA,TGTGCCAGCAGCTTAGGTGGCAGTATTAACAATGAGCAGTTCTTC,CASSLGGSINNEQFF
TRBV18,TRBJ1-2,NA,NA,TGTGCCAGCTCACCGGCACAGATAGATGGCTACACCTTC,CASSPAQIDGYTF
TRBV27,TRBJ1-5,few,NA,TGTGCCAGCAGTCTTCCGAGCCCCCAGCATTTT,CASSLPSPQHF
TRBV27,TRBJ1-2,NA,TRBD1,TGTGCCAGCAGTTTTGGGACAGGGATGGATGGCTACACCTTC,CASSFGTGMDGYTF
TRBV10-1,TRBJ1-5,NA,NA,TGCGCCAGCAGAAAGGCACAGACCCACAATCAGCCCCAGCATTTT,CASRKAQTHNQPQHF
TRBV7-9,TRBJ2-5,once,NA,TGTGCCAGCAACGGTCCAGGCCAAGAGACCCAGTACTTC,CASNGPGQETQYF
TRBV6-5,TRBJ2-3,NA,TRBD2,TGTGCCAGCAGTTACCGGCGGGAGGGCCGGGGTACGCAGTATTTT,CASSYRREGRGTQYF
TRBV27,TRBJ1-5,NA,NA,TGTGCCAGCAGACCAACACATAGCAATCAGCCCCAGCATTTT,CASRPTHSNQPQHF
TRBV7-2,TRBJ2-7,NA,NA,TGTGCCAGCAGCTCCGCCCTCCGGGACGAGCAGTACTTC,CASSSALRDEQYF
TRBV7-2,TRBJ1-6,once,NA,TGTGCCAGCAGCTTCCGGTGGGGGGGGTCACCCCTCCACTTT,CASSFRWGGSPLHF
TRBV30,TRBJ1-1,NA,TRBD1,TGTGCCTGGAGTACAGGGGGGAAAACTGAAGCTTTCTTT,CAWSTGGKTEAFF
TRBV5-6,TRBJ1-4,NA,NA,TGTGCCAGCAGCTATAGGACAGACGTTCTGTTTTTT,CASSYRTDVLFF
TRBV5-4,TRBJ2-3,once,NA,TGTGCCAGCAGCTTGGGACCGGGTTCCGAGGGTCCAGATACGCAGTATTTT,CASSLGPGSEGPDTQYF
TRBV18,TRBJ1-1,NA,TRBD1,TGTGCCAGCTCACCACCGAGGGACAGGGCCACTGAAGCTTTCTTT,CASSPPRDRATEAFF
TRBV12-5,TRBJ2-3,once,NA,TGTGCTAGTGGTTTGGCGGGGAGCACAGATACGCAGTATTTT,CASGLAGSTDTQYF